This is a list of T cell receptor beta chains from one sample in a study of technical replicates of blood from several donors. Sequencing was performed with immunoSEQ multiplex PCR; in TCRdb, only in-frame clones are kept and a portion is missing. The sample holds roughly 70,000 clones, roughly 94% seen once. Sequenced material: T cells isolated from PBMCs. The receptors shown here come from a human donor in good health. Both conserved end residues are part of each CDR3. The order of the fields is V gene, J gene, CDR3 protein.

>TRBV10-1|TRBJ2-5
CASSESLGARETQYF
>TRBV6-5|TRBJ2-1
CASSQNRGQDNEQFF
>TRBV7-2|TRBJ2-1
CASSLATGAASYNEQFF
>TRBV27|TRBJ2-1
CASSLSSGEFIGEQFF
>TRBV7-3|TRBJ2-7
CASSLRGGQGIYEQYF
>TRBV29-1|TRBJ2-2
CSVAGGTGELFF
>TRBV5-4|TRBJ2-6
CASSLGVSGANVLTF
>TRBV29-1|TRBJ2-1
CSVEQRDNEQFF
>TRBV28|TRBJ1-1
CAGWDRLNTEAFF
>TRBV7-3|TRBJ2-7
CASSAQTGAVDEQYF
>TRBV7-9|TRBJ1-4
CASSLQGVIDEKLFF
>TRBV7-8|TRBJ2-7
CASSLVVMAGDYEQYF
>TRBV27|TRBJ2-3
CASSFGRSDTQYF
>TRBV27|TRBJ1-1
CASSSTVMNTEAFF
>TRBV9|TRBJ2-1
CASSHGTSGTSSYNEQFF
>TRBV30|TRBJ1-1
CAWGEGRLAFF
>TRBV10-3|TRBJ2-5
CAISRLATETQYF
>TRBV9|TRBJ2-2
CASSVVGQPTGELFF
>TRBV5-1|TRBJ2-7
CASSSAPTSGIYEQYF
>TRBV5-4|TRBJ2-3
CASAGGEGVTQYF
>TRBV18|TRBJ1-2
CASYSPDRGHGYTF
>TRBV19|TRBJ1-1
CASSIVAGTANTEAFF